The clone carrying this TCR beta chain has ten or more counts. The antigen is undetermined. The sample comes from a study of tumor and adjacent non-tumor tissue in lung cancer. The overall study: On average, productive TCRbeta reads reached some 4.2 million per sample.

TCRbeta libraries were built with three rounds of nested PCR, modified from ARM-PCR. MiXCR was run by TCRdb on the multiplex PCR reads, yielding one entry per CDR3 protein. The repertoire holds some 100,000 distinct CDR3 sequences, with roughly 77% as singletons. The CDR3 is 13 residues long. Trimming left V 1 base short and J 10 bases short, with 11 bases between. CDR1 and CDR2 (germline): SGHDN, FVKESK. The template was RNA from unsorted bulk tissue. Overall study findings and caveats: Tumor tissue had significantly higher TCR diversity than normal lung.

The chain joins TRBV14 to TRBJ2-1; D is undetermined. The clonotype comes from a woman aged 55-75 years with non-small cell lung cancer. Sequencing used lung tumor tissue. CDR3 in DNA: TGTGCCAGCAGCCAAGCGAGAATAAGGGAGCAGTTCTTC. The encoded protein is CASSQARIREQFF.